This T cell receptor beta chain stems from a study of T cell clonotyping in hematopoietic cell transplantation. Libraries were prepared by immunoSEQ multiplex PCR; TCRdb keeps only in-frame clonotypes and omits some of them. The profile shows fewer than 15,000 clones, around nine tenths of them singletons. Germline loops: CDR1 SGHVS, CDR2 FQNEAQ. The CDR3 has 15 amino acids. V was shortened by 1 base and J by 1 base, with 10 bases between the two germline ends. The receptor comes from a female patient aged 50-59 years who had an allogeneic stem cell transplant from an unrelated donor, so the T cells may come from the graft donor. Some clones in this sample may be carry-over from other donors' samples. The chain uses TRBV7-8 and TRBJ1-1; unclear D gene. The material was PBMCs, obtained 100 days after allogeneic stem cell transplant. CDR3: CASSLVWHTNTEAFF. Written as DNA, the CDR3 is TGTGCCAGCAGCTTAGTGTGGCATACGAACACTGAAGCTTTCTTT. The entire variable domain, with the rest obtained from reference TRBV7-8 and TRBJ1-1, is as follows: GAGVSQSPRYKVAKRGQDVALRCDPISGHVSLFWYQQALGQGPEFLTYFQNEAQLDKSGLPSDRFFAERPEGSVSTLKIQRTQQEDSAVYLCASSLVWHTNTEAFFGQGTRLTVV.